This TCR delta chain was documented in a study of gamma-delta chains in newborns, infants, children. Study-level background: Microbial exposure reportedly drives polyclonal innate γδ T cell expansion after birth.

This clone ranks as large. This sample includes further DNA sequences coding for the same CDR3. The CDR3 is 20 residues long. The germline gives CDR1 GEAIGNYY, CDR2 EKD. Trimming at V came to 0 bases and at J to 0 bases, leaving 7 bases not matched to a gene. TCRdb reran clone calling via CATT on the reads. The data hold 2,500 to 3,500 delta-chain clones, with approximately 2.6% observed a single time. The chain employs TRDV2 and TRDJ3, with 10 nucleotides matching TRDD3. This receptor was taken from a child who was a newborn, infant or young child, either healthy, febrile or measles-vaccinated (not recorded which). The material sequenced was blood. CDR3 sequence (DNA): TGTGCCTGTGACACCGTGGTGGGGGATACCCCCTCCTGGGACACCCGACAGATGTTTTTC. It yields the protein CACDTVVGDTPSWDTRQMFF.